The clone carrying this TCR beta chain came up many times. Its specificity is not known. In TCRdb, the reads were re-called with MiXCR into one record per CDR3 protein. The sample yields nearly 650,000 distinct CDR3 sequences, 24% seen once. The CDR3 consists of 17 residues. Germline V gene data show CDR1 as LNHNV and CDR2 as YYDKDF (reference sequence). V lost 0 bases and J lost 6, with 21 bases in between. The entry originates in a study of T cell repertoires in cytomegalovirus infection. On the study more broadly: CMV infection together with matching HLA type was indicated by public TCR beta signatures. General study findings and limits: Clonotype analysis showed dominance of the ex vivo response by HLA-C-restricted CMV-specific TCR beta clonotypes.

The sequence was obtained from a human donor in good health (CMV status not recorded). Some clones in this sample may be carry-over from other donors' samples. Specimen: CD8+ T cells from PBMCs. V gene TRBV15 combines with J gene TRBJ2-7, with TRBD1 as a possible D gene (6 bases). The CDR3 DNA reads as TGTGCCACCAGCAGAGATCCTACGGCGGGCCTCAGGGGCGAGCAGTACTTC. As protein: CATSRDPTAGLRGEQYF.